This T cell receptor (beta chain) was sequenced for a study of identifying expanded T cells in peripheral blood. Study-wide points: Variance in clone template counts between two-week samples significantly increased with total template count across all healthy donors.

In the case of this clone: Its antigen remains unidentified.

The table came from immunoSEQ multiplex PCR; TCRdb's copy has only in-frame clones and leaves some out. The sample has about 80,000 clones; more than 75% are singletons. This CDR3 is built from 14 residues. The germline V gene has CDR1 SQVTM and CDR2 ANQGSEA. V shed 3 bases and J shed 2 bases, with 14 bases lying between them. The sample taken for sequencing was blood. This chain joins TRBV29-1 and TRBJ2-7; D is uncertain. The clonotype originates from a person aged 18 to 70 in good health. In nucleotides, the CDR3 is TGCAGCGTTGAGGACCCTACTGGGACCTACGAGCAGTACTTC. It yields the protein CSVEDPTGTYEQYF.